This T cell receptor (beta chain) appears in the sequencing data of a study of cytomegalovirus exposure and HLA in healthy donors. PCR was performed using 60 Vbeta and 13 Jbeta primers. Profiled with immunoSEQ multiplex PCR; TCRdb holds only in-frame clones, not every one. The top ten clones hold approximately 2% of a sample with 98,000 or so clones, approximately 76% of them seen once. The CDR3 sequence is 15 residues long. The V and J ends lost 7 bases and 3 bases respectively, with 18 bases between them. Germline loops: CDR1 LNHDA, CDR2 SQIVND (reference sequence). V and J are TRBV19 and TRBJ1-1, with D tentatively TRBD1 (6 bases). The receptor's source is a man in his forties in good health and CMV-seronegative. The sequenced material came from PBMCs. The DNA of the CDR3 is TGTGCCAGTACCCCGCGGGGGGCTTTGGACACTGAAGCTTTCTTT. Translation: CASTPRGALDTEAFF. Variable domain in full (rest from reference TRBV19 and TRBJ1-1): DGGITQSPKYLFRKEGQNVTLSCEQNLNHDAMYWYRQDPGQGLRLIYYSQIVNDFQKGDIAEGYSVSREKKESFPLTVTSAQKNPTAFYLCASTPRGALDTEAFFGQGTRLTVV.